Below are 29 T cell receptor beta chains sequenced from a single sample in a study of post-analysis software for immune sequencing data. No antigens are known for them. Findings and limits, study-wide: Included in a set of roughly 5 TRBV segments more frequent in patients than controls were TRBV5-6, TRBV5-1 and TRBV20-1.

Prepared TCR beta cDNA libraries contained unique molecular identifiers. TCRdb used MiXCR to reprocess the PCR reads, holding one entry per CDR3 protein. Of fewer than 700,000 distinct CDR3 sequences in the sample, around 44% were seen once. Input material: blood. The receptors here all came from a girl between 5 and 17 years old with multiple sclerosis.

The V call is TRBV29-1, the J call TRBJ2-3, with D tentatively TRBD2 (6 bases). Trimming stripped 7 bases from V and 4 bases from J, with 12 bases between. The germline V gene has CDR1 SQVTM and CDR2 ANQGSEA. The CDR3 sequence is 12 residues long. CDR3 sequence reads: CSGAGPPDTQYF. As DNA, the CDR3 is TGCAGCGGCGCGGGACCCCCAGATACGCAGTATTTT.

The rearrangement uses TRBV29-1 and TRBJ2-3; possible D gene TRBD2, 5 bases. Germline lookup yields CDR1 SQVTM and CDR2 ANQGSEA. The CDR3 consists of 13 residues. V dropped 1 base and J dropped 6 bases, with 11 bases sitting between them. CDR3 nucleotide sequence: TGCAGCGTTGAAGGGACTTCGGCGGATACGCAGTATTTT. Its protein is CSVEGTSADTQYF.

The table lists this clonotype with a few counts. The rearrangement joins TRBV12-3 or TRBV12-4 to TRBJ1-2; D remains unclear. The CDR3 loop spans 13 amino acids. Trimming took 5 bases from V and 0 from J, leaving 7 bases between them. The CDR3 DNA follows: TGTGCCAGCAGTCCGAATTCTAACTATGGCTACACCTTC. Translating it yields CASSPNSNYGYTF.

The CDR3 sequence is CASSYGGRRDTQYF. CDR3 nucleotide sequence: TGTGCCAGCAGTTACGGTGGGAGGAGAGATACGCAGTATTTT. V usage is TRBV6-5 and J usage is TRBJ2-3; D possibly corresponds to TRBD2 (6 bases). The germline gives CDR1 MNHEY, CDR2 SVGAGI. CDR3 size: 14 residues. Trimming took 2 bases from V and 5 from J, leaving 11 bases between them.

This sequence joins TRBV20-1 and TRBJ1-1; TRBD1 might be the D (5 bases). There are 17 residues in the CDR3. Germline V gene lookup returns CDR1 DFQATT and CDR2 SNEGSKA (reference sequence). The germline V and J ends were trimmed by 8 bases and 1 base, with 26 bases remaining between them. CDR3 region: CSSPLTGTPGRNTEAFF. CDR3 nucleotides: TGCAGTTCCCCCCTAACCGGGACCCCAGGAAGGAACACTGAAGCTTTCTTT.

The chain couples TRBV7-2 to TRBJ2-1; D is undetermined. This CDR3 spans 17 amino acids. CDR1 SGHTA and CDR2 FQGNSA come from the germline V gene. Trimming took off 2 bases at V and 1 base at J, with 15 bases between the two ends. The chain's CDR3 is CASSLSLLSISYNEQFF. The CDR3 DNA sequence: TGTGCCAGCAGCTTATCTCTTTTATCTATTTCCTACAATGAGCAGTTCTTC.

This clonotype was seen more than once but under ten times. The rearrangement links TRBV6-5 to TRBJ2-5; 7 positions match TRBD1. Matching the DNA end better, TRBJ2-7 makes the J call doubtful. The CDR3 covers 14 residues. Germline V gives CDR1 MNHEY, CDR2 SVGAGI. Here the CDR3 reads CASSYSEGAVEQYF. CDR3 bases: TGTGCCAGCAGTTATAGTGAGGGGGCAGTCGAGCAGTACTTC.

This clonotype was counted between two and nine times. This CDR3 reads CASSRNTVYNSPLHF. The CDR3, as DNA: TGTGCCAGCAGCAGAAACACAGTTTATAATTCACCCCTCCACTTT. The chain combines TRBV7-8 with TRBJ1-6; no clear D. The length of the CDR3 is 15 residues. Germline lookup yields CDR1 SGHVS and CDR2 FQNEAQ. Between the trimmed V and J ends, which lost 5 bases and 4 bases, there was a span of 12 bases.

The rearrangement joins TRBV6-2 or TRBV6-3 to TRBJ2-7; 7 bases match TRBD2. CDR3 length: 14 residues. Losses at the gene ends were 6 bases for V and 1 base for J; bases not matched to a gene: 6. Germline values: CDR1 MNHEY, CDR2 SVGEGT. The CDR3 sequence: CASSPSGPSYEQYF. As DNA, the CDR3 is TGTGCCAGCAGCCCTAGCGGCCCTTCCTACGAGCAGTACTTC.

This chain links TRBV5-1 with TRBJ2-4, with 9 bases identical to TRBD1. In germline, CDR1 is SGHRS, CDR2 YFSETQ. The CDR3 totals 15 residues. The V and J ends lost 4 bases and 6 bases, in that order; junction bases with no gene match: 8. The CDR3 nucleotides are TGCGCCAGCAGCCCAGCGGAGACAGGGGGAAACATTCAGTACTTC. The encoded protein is CASSPAETGGNIQYF.

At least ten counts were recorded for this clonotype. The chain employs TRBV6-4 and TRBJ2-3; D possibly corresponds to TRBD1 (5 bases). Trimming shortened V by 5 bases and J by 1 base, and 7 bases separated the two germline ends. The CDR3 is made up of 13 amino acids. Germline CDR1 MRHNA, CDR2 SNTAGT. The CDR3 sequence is CASSPRGTDTQYF. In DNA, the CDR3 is TGTGCCAGCAGTCCCAGGGGCACAGATACGCAGTATTTT.

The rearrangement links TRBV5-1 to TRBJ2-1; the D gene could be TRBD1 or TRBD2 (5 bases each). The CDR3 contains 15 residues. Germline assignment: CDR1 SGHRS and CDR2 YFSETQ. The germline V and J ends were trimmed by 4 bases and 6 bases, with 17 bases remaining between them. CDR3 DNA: TGCGCCAGCAGCGGGGCCTCTGAGGGGCCCAATGAGCAGTTCTTC. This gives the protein CASSGASEGPNEQFF.

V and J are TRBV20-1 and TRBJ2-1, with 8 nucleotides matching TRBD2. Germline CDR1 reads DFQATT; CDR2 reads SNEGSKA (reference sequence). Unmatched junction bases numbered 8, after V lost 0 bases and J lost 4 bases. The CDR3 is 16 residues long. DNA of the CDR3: TGCAGTGCTAGAGATCTCGCGGGGGGTAGATACAATGAGCAGTTCTTC. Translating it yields CSARDLAGGRYNEQFF.

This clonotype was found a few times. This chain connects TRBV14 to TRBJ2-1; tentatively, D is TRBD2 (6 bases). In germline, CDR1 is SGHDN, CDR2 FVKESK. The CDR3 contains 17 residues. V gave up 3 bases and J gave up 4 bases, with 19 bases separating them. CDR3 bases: TGTGCCAGCAGCCATTTTGCCGGGACTCTTCTTTACAATGAGCAGTTCTTC. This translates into CASSHFAGTLLYNEQFF.

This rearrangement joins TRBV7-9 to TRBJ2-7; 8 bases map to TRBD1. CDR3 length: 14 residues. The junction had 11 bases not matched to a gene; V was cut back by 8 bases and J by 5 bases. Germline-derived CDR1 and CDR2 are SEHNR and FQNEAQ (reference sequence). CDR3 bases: TGTGCCAGCCAAGCGGACAGGGCAAGTCACGAGCAGTACTTC. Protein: CASQADRASHEQYF.

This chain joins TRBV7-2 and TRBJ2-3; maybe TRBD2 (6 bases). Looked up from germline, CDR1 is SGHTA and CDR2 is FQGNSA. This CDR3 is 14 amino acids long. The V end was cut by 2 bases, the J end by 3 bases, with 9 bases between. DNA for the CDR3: TGTGCCAGCAGCTTACAGACTAGAACAGATACGCAGTATTTT. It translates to CASSLQTRTDTQYF.

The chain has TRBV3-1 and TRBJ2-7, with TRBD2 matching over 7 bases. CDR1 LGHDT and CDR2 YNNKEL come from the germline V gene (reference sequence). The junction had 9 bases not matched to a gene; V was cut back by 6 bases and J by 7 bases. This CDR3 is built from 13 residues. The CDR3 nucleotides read TGTGCCAGCAGTCAGACTAGCCCCAATGAGCAGTACTTC. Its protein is CASSQTSPNEQYF.

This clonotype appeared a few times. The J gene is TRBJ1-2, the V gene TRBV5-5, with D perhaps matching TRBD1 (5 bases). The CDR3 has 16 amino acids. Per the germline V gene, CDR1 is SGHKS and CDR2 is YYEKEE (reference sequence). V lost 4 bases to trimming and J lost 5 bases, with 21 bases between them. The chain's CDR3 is CASSRDQGTLLYGYTF. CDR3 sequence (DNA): TGTGCCAGCAGCCGGGATCAGGGTACCCTCCTTTATGGCTACACCTTC.

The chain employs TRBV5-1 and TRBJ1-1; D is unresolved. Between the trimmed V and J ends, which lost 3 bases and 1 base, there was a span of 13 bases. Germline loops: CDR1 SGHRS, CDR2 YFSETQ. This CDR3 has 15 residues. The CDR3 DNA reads TGCGCCAGCAGCTCGGCGACACAAGGGAACACTGAAGCTTTCTTT. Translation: CASSSATQGNTEAFF.

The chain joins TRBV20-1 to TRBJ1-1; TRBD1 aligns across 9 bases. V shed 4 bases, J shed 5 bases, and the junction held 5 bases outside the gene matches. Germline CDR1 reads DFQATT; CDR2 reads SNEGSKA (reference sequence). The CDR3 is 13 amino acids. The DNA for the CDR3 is TGCAGTGCTACCCGGACAGGGGAAACTGAAGCTTTCTTT. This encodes CSATRTGETEAFF.

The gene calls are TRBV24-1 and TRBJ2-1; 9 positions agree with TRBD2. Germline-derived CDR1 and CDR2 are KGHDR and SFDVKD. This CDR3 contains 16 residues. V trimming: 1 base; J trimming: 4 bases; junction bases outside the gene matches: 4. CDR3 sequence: CATSDFAGGDYNEQFF. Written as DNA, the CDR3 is TGTGCCACCAGTGATTTCGCGGGAGGGGATTACAATGAGCAGTTCTTC.

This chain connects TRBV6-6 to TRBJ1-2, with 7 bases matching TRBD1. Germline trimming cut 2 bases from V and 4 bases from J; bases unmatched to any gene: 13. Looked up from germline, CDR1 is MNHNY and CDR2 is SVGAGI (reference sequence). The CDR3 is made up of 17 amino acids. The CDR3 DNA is TGTGCCAGCAGTTACCCCAGGGACAGTAGTTCTGCCTATGGCTACACCTTC. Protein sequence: CASSYPRDSSSAYGYTF.

The CDR3 loop is CASSPLQTSGGQETQYF. CDR3 nucleotide sequence: TGTGCCAGCAGTCCCCTACAGACTAGCGGGGGACAAGAGACCCAGTACTTC. The chain carries TRBV12-3 or TRBV12-4 and TRBJ2-5, with 12 bases lining up with TRBD2. J was trimmed by 2 bases and V by 5 bases; bases with no gene match: 9. The CDR3 covers 17 residues.

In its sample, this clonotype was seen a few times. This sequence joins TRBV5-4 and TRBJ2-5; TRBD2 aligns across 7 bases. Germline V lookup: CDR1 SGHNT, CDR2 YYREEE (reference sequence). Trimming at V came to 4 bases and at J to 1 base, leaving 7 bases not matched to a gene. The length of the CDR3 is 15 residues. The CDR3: CASSQTSPSQETQYF. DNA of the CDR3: TGTGCCAGCAGCCAGACTAGCCCCAGCCAAGAGACCCAGTACTTC.

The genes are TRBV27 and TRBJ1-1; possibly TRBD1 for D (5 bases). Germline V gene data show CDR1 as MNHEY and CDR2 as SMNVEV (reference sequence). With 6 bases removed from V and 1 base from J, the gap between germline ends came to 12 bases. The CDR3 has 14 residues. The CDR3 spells CASRFGQGNTEAFF. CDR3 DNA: TGTGCCAGCAGGTTCGGTCAGGGGAACACTGAAGCTTTCTTT.

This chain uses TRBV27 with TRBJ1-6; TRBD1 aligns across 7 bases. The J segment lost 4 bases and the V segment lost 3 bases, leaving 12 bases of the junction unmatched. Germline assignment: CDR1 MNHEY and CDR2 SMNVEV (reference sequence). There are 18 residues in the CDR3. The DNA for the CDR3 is TGTGCCAGCAGTTTTGGCGGGGGCAGGGGGGGATATAATTCACCCCTCCACTTT. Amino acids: CASSFGGGRGGYNSPLHF.

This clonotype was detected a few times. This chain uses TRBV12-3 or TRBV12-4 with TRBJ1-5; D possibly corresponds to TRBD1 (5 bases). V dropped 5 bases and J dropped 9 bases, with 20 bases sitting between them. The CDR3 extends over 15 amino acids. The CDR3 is CASSNTQTGLGPQHF. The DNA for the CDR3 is TGTGCCAGCAGTAATACACAGACGGGGCTGGGGCCCCAGCATTTT.

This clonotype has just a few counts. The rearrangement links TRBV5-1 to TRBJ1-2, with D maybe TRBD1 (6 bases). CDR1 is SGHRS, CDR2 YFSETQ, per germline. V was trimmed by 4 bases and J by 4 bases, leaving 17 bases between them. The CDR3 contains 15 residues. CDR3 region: CASSPDPGEGYGYTF. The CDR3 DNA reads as TGCGCCAGCAGCCCGGACCCAGGGGAAGGCTATGGCTACACCTTC.

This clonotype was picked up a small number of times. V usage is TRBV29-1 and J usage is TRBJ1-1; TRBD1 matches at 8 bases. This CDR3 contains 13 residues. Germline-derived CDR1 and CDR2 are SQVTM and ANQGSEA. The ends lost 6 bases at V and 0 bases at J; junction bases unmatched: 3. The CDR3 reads CSVTRGLNTEAFF. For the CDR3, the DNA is TGCAGCGTAACCAGGGGGCTGAACACTGAAGCTTTCTTT.